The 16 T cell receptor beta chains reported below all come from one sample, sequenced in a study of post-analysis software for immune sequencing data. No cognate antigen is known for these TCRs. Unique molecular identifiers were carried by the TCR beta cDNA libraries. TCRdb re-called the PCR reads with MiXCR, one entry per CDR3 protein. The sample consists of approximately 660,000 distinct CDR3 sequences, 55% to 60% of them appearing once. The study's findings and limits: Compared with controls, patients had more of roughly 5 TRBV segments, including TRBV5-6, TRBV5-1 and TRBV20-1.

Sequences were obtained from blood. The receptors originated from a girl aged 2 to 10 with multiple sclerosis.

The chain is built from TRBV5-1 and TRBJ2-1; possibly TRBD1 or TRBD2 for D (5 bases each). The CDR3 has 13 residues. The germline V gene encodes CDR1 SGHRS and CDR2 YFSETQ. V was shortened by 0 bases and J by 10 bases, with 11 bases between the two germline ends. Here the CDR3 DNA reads TGCGCCAGCAGCTTGGGGGGACGGAAGGAGCAGTTCTTC. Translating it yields CASSLGGRKEQFF. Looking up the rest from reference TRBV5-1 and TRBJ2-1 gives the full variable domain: KAGVTQTPRYLIKTRGQQVTLSCSPISGHRSVSWYQQTPGQGLQFLFEYFSETQRNKGNFPGRFSGRQFSNSRSEMNVSTLELGDSALYLCASSLGGRKEQFFGPGTRLTVL.

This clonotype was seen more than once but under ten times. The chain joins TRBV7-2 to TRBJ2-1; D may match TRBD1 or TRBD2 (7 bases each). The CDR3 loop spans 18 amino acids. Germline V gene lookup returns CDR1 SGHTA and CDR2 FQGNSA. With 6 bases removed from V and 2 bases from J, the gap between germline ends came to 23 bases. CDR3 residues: CASSDTGQRGQAYNEQFF. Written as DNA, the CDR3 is TGTGCCAGCAGTGACACGGGACAGCGGGGTCAGGCCTACAATGAGCAGTTCTTC.

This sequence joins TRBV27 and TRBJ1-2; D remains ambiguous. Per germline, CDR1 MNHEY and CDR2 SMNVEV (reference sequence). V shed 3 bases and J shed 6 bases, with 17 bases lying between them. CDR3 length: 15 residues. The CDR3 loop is CASSFALDGFHGYTF. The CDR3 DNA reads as TGTGCCAGCAGTTTCGCCCTGGACGGATTCCATGGCTACACCTTC.

The CDR3 DNA is TGTGCCAGCAGTTATCGGGGGGGCAGCGTACGAGTCGAGCAGTACTTC. This translates into CASSYRGGSVRVEQYF. This chain uses TRBV6-6 with TRBJ2-7, with 8 bases lining up with TRBD2. Germline trimming cut 3 bases from V and 6 bases from J; bases unmatched to any gene: 13. Germline CDR1 reads MNHNY; CDR2 reads SVGAGI (reference sequence). The CDR3 runs 16 residues.

CDR3 coding DNA: TGTGCCAGCAGCTTAGGGGGTAAAGGGGACAATGAGCAGTTCTTC. Its translation is CASSLGGKGDNEQFF. V usage is TRBV7-2 and J usage is TRBJ2-1; the D gene is possibly TRBD1 (5 bases). The V and J ends lost 1 base and 5 bases respectively, with 12 bases between them. CDR1 is SGHTA, CDR2 FQGNSA, per germline. The CDR3 sequence is 15 residues long. Full variable domain (outside the CDR3, taken from reference TRBV7-2 and TRBJ2-1): GAGVSQSPSNKVTEKGKDVELRCDPISGHTALYWYRQSLGQGLEFLIYFQGNSAPDKSGLPSDRFSAERTGGSVSTLTIQRTQQEDSAVYLCASSLGGKGDNEQFFGPGTRLTVL.

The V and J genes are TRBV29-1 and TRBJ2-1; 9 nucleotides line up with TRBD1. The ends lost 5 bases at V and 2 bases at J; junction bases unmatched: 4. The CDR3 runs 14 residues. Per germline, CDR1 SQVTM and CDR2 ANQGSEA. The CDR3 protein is CSVPGTGTYNEQFF. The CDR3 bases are TGCAGCGTTCCCGGGACAGGGACCTACAATGAGCAGTTCTTC.

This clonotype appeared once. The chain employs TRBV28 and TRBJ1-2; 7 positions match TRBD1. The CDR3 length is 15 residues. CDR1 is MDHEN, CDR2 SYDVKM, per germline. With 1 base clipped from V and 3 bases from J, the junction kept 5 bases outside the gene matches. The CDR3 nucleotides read TGTGCCAGCAGTTTATCGGCAGGGGGAGACTATGGCTACACCTTC. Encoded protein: CASSLSAGGDYGYTF.

CDR3 nucleotide sequence: TGTGCCAGCAGTTGGACAGGCATCAATGAGCAGTTCTTC. Translation: CASSWTGINEQFF. The chain recombines TRBV12-3 or TRBV12-4 with TRBJ2-1; the match to TRBD1 covers 7 bases. This CDR3 has 13 residues. V was clipped by 4 bases and J by 6 bases; unmatched bases: 3.

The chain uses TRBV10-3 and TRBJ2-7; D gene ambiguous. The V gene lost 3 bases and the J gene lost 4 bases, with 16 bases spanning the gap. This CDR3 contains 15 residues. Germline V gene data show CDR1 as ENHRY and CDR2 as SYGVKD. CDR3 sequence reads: CAISEELPPAYEQYF. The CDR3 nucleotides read TGTGCCATCAGTGAAGAACTCCCTCCGGCTTACGAGCAGTACTTC.

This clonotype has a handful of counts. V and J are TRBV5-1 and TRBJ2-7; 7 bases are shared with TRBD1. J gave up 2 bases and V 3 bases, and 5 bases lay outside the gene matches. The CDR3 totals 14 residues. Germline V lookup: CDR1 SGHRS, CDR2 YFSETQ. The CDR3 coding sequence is TGCGCCAGCAGCTACAGGGGTGGACCCTACGAGCAGTACTTC. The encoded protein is CASSYRGGPYEQYF.

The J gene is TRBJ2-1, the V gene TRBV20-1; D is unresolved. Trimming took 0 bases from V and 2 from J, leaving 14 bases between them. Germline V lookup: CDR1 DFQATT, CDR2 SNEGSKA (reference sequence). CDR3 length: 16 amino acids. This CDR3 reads CSARDTLVGPYNEQFF. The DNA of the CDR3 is TGCAGTGCTAGAGATACCCTAGTAGGCCCCTACAATGAGCAGTTCTTC.

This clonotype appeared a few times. CDR3 residues: CASSGPGQGYNEQFF. CDR3 in DNA: TGTGCCAGCAGTGGGCCGGGACAGGGGTACAATGAGCAGTTCTTC. V gene TRBV28 combines with J gene TRBJ2-1, with 10 bases lining up with TRBD1. Germline V lookup: CDR1 MDHEN, CDR2 SYDVKM. The trim removed 5 bases at V and 4 bases at J, leaving 5 bases unmatched. CDR3 length: 15 amino acids.

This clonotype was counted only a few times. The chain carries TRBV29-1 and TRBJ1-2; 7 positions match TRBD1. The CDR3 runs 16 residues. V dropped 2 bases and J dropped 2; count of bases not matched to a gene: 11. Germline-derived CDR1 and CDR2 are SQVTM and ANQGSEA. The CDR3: CSVERQGGFENYGYTF. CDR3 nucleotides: TGCAGCGTTGAAAGGCAGGGGGGATTCGAAAACTATGGCTACACCTTC.

The CDR3 DNA follows: TGTGCCAGCATCGCAGACATCACAGATACGCAGTATTTT. It specifies CASIADITDTQYF. The chain links TRBV12-3 or TRBV12-4 to TRBJ2-3; D not resolved. V was pared by 7 bases and J by 2 bases, with 10 bases between. CDR3 length: 13 amino acids.

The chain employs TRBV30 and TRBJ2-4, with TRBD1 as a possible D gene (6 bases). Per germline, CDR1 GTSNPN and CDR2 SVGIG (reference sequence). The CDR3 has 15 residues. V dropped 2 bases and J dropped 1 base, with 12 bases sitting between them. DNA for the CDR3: TGTGCCTGGAGTAAGGGAGACAGGGCCAAAAACATTCAGTACTTC. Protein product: CAWSKGDRAKNIQYF. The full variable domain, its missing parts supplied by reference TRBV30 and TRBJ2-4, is SQTIHQWPATLVQPVGSPLSLECTVEGTSNPNLYWYRQAAGRGLQLLFYSVGIGQISSEVPQNLSASRPQDRQFILSSKKLLLSDSGFYLCAWSKGDRAKNIQYFGAGTRLSVL.

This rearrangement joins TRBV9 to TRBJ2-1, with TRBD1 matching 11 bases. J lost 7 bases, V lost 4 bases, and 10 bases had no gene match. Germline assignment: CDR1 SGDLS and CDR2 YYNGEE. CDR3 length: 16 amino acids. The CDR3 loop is CASSTPTGTGGNEQFF. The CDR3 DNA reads TGTGCCAGCAGCACCCCGACCGGGACAGGGGGTAATGAGCAGTTCTTC.